The 25 T cell receptor beta chains given below trace back to one sample, sequenced in a study of CD8 T cells in ankylosing spondylitis. TCRdb independently ran MiXCR on the 5' RACE reads; one entry per CDR3 protein. In the table there are 150,000 or so distinct CDR3 sequences, around a tenth of which are singletons. The sample consisted of blood, either unsorted or a sorted T cell fraction (not recorded which). These receptor sequences come from a female donor with ankylosing spondylitis or in good health (not recorded which).

There are many counts of this clonotype. The rearrangement links TRBV7-6 to TRBJ2-5, with 9 bases that match TRBD1. V lost 3 bases and J lost 1; bases outside the gene matches: 6. CDR1 SGHVS and CDR2 FNYEAQ come from the germline V gene. The CDR3 is made up of 16 amino acids. The CDR3 protein is CASSFWTGELQETQYF. The CDR3 nucleotides read TGTGCCAGCAGCTTCTGGACAGGGGAGCTCCAAGAGACCCAGTACTTC.

This clonotype showed up just a few times. The chain combines TRBV27 with TRBJ1-2; maybe TRBD1 (5 bases). The CDR3 runs 14 residues. The V end lost 2 bases, the J end lost 8 bases, and 15 bases lay between the germline ends. The germline CDR1 and CDR2 sequences are MNHEY and SMNVEV (reference sequence). CDR3 amino acids: CASSLRGTARGYTF. The CDR3 DNA sequence: TGTGCCAGCAGTTTACGCGGGACCGCTCGAGGCTACACCTTC.

This clonotype was recorded at least ten times. The CDR3 sequence is CASSQGLAGSYEQYF. CDR3 sequence (DNA): TGCGCCAGCAGCCAAGGACTAGCGGGTTCCTACGAGCAGTACTTC. The chain couples TRBV4-3 to TRBJ2-7, with TRBD2 matching 10 bases. J gave up 1 base and V 1 base, and 1 base lay outside the gene matches. The CDR3 sequence is 15 residues long. Germline loops: CDR1 LGHNA, CDR2 YSLEER.

This clonotype was seen a few times. The chain is built from TRBV27 and TRBJ2-7; 8 nucleotides agree with TRBD2. Germline CDR1 is MNHEY and CDR2 is SMNVEV (reference sequence). V lost 8 bases and J lost 3; bases outside the gene matches: 9. This CDR3 comprises 14 residues. The CDR3: CASRATGGSYEQYF. CDR3 coding DNA: TGTGCCAGCCGGGCCACGGGAGGGAGCTACGAGCAGTACTTC.

This clonotype came up a few times. The rearrangement uses TRBV3-1 and TRBJ2-7, with D perhaps matching TRBD2 (5 bases). The CDR3 consists of 16 residues. V was cut by 0 bases and J by 5 bases, with 17 bases left in between. Germline loops: CDR1 LGHDT, CDR2 YNNKEL (reference sequence). The CDR3 DNA sequence: TGTGCCAGCAGCCAAGATGAGGGTGAGGGTTGGGACGAGCAGTACTTC. Translated, it gives CASSQDEGEGWDEQYF.

This chain joins TRBV9 and TRBJ2-7; the D gene is possibly TRBD2 (6 bases). The CDR3 is 11 amino acids. Germline V lookup: CDR1 SGDLS, CDR2 YYNGEE. Trimming shortened V by 5 bases and J by 7 bases, and 10 bases separated the two germline ends. CDR3 coding DNA: TGTGCCAGCAGTAATGGGGGGGAGCAGTACTTC. It yields the protein CASSNGGEQYF.

This clonotype was counted between two and nine times. CDR3 DNA: TGTGCCAGCGCCTCCGGGACTAGCGGGAGCTCCTACAATGAGCAGTTCTTC. It encodes CASASGTSGSSYNEQFF. The chain joins TRBV7-8 to TRBJ2-1; 14 positions match TRBD2. V lost 8 bases and J lost 0; bases outside the gene matches: 6. Looked up from germline, CDR1 is SGHVS and CDR2 is FQNEAQ. The CDR3 is made up of 17 amino acids. Supplemented by reference TRBV7-8 and TRBJ2-1, the full variable domain reads GAGVSQSPRYKVAKRGQDVALRCDPISGHVSLFWYQQALGQGPEFLTYFQNEAQLDKSGLPSDRFFAERPEGSVSTLKIQRTQQEDSAVYLCASASGTSGSSYNEQFFGPGTRLTVL.

This clonotype was counted a few times. The V call is TRBV7-2, the J call TRBJ2-7; D call uncertain. The CDR3 consists of 15 residues. The V and J ends lost 5 bases and 0 bases respectively, with 14 bases between them. Germline assignment: CDR1 SGHTA and CDR2 FQGNSA. The CDR3 DNA follows: TGTGCCAGCAGCCCGACTCGTGGCAGCTCCTACGAGCAGTACTTC. This encodes CASSPTRGSSYEQYF. The full variable domain, its missing parts supplied by reference TRBV7-2 and TRBJ2-7, is GAGVSQSPSNKVTEKGKDVELRCDPISGHTALYWYRQSLGQGLEFLIYFQGNSAPDKSGLPSDRFSAERTGGSVSTLTIQRTQQEDSAVYLCASSPTRGSSYEQYFGPGTRLTVT.

This sequence joins TRBV28 and TRBJ2-3, with TRBD2 matching over 11 bases. V shed 8 bases and J 4 bases; nucleotides not matched to a gene: 8. This CDR3 is built from 15 residues. CDR1 and CDR2 (germline): MDHEN, SYDVKM. The CDR3 sequence: CASRTSGSPPDTQYF. DNA of the CDR3: TGTGCCAGCCGCACTAGCGGGAGCCCCCCAGATACGCAGTATTTT.

This clonotype was recorded only once. This chain uses TRBV5-1 with TRBJ2-3, with 13 bases lining up with TRBD2. The CDR3 length is 18 residues. Germline V lookup: CDR1 SGHRS, CDR2 YFSETQ. The V and J ends lost 0 bases and 4 bases, in that order; junction bases with no gene match: 8. Here the CDR3 reads CASSLERTSGRGADTQYF. In nucleotides, the CDR3 is TGCGCCAGCAGCTTGGAGAGGACTAGCGGGAGAGGGGCAGATACGCAGTATTTT.

This clonotype came up a few times. The chain couples TRBV4-3 to TRBJ2-7; 7 bases line up with TRBD1. CDR1 is LGHNA, CDR2 YSLEER, per germline. Trimming at V came to 4 bases and at J to 4 bases, leaving 10 bases not matched to a gene. The CDR3 is made up of 15 amino acids. The CDR3 loop is CASSPNRGGYYEQYF. The DNA for the CDR3 is TGCGCCAGCAGCCCAAACAGGGGTGGCTATTACGAGCAGTACTTC.

This clonotype was detected a few times. The V gene is TRBV5-4, the J gene TRBJ2-1, with D maybe TRBD2 (5 bases). The germline CDR1 and CDR2 sequences are SGHNT and YYREEE (reference sequence). V gave up 0 bases and J gave up 2 bases, with 9 bases separating them. The CDR3 runs 15 residues. CDR3 sequence reads: CASSLESGPYNEQFF. Written as DNA, the CDR3 is TGTGCCAGCAGCTTGGAGAGCGGACCCTACAATGAGCAGTTCTTC.

V gene TRBV7-8 combines with J gene TRBJ2-7; maybe TRBD1 (5 bases). Germline V gene lookup returns CDR1 SGHVS and CDR2 FQNEAQ. The CDR3 loop spans 16 amino acids. V was shortened by 5 bases and J by 0 bases, with 17 bases between the two germline ends. CDR3 protein: CASSIGVGFSSYEQYF. The CDR3 region has the DNA TGTGCCAGCAGCATAGGGGTTGGGTTCTCCTCCTACGAGCAGTACTTC.

CDR3 nucleotides: TGTGCCAGCAGTTCATGGGGACAGGGAACGTTTGGTGACTATGGCTACACCTTC. Encoded protein: CASSSWGQGTFGDYGYTF. This chain links TRBV27 with TRBJ1-2, with 9 nucleotides matching TRBD1. This CDR3 contains 18 residues. Germline V CDR1 and CDR2: MNHEY, SMNVEV (reference sequence). Trimming at V came to 4 bases and at J to 3 bases, leaving 15 bases not matched to a gene.

J is TRBJ2-1 and V is TRBV6-2 or TRBV6-3, with TRBD2 matching 8 bases. The V gene end was trimmed by 3 bases and the J gene end by 4 bases; junction bases not matched to a gene: 5. Germline CDR1 and CDR2: MNHEY and SVGEGT. CDR3 length: 15 amino acids. The CDR3 nucleotides read TGTGCCAGCAGTTATATCGGGACTAGATACAATGAGCAGTTCTTC. Amino acid sequence: CASSYIGTRYNEQFF.

V gene TRBV20-1 combines with J gene TRBJ1-5; D is perhaps TRBD1 (5 bases). CDR3 length: 16 residues. Trimming cost V 3 bases and J 1 base, with 16 bases left between them. The germline gives CDR1 DFQATT, CDR2 SNEGSKA (reference sequence). CDR3 DNA: TGCAGTGCTAGTGGAGGGTCTGGGGCGAGCAATCAGCCCCAGCATTTT. Amino acids: CSASGGSGASNQPQHF.

This clonotype was counted only a few times. The chain is built from TRBV5-1 and TRBJ2-7; perhaps D is TRBD1 or TRBD2 (5 bases each). From germline, CDR1 is SGHRS and CDR2 YFSETQ. The CDR3 has 15 amino acids. The germline V and J ends were trimmed by 3 bases and 2 bases, with 15 bases remaining between them. This CDR3 reads CASSSSRDGPYEQYF. The CDR3 DNA reads TGCGCCAGCAGCTCTTCCCGGGACGGACCCTACGAGCAGTACTTC.

This clonotype was detected a few times. This chain connects TRBV6-2 or TRBV6-3 to TRBJ2-1; TRBD2 agrees at 8 bases. Germline V gene lookup returns CDR1 MNHEY and CDR2 SVGEGT. The CDR3 extends over 15 amino acids. Germline trimming cut 2 bases from V and 3 bases from J; bases unmatched to any gene: 3. For the CDR3, the DNA is TGTGCCAGCAGTTACGCGGGGGGCCACTACAATGAGCAGTTCTTC. It is translated as CASSYAGGHYNEQFF.

This clonotype was seen a handful of times. This chain links TRBV24-1 with TRBJ2-1; maybe TRBD2 (5 bases). This CDR3 has 16 amino acids. The V end lost 3 bases, the J end lost 4 bases, and 15 bases lay between the germline ends. Germline assignment: CDR1 KGHDR and CDR2 SFDVKD. The CDR3 loop reads CATSDAPGFRYNEQFF. The CDR3 region has the DNA TGTGCCACCAGTGATGCGCCGGGGTTTAGGTACAATGAGCAGTTCTTC.

The rearrangement links TRBV6-1 to TRBJ1-4, with 11 bases lining up with TRBD1. The CDR3 length is 13 residues. CDR1 is MNHNS, CDR2 SASEGT, per germline. With V trimmed by 9 bases and J by 6 bases, 3 bases remained unmatched. CDR3 bases: TGTGCCAGTACGGGACAGGGGGATGAAAAACTGTTTTTT. It encodes CASTGQGDEKLFF.

This clonotype has ten or more counts. The rearrangement uses TRBV5-1 and TRBJ2-7; TRBD1 matches 7 bases. CDR1 is SGHRS, CDR2 YFSETQ, per germline. Trimming took 3 bases from V and 0 from J; bases not matched to a gene: 9. This CDR3 has 16 residues. This CDR3 reads CASSSFDREGSYEQYF. The CDR3, as DNA: TGCGCCAGCAGCTCTTTTGACAGGGAAGGCTCCTACGAGCAGTACTTC.

The genes are TRBV18 and TRBJ1-5; TRBD1 matches 7 bases. Germline CDR1 reads KGHSH; CDR2 reads LQKENI. The CDR3 sequence is 17 residues long. The ends lost 6 bases at V and 1 base at J; junction bases unmatched: 12. The CDR3 spells CASSLTGVVLSNQPQHF. As DNA, the CDR3 is TGTGCCAGCTCGCTAACAGGGGTGGTATTGAGCAATCAGCCCCAGCATTTT.

A few counts support this clonotype. The chain is built from TRBV6-2 or TRBV6-3 and TRBJ2-3; D might be TRBD1 (5 bases). Trimming pared 2 bases from V and 4 bases from J, leaving 13 bases between. Germline-derived CDR1 and CDR2 are MNHEY and SVGEGT. This CDR3 is built from 15 residues. For the CDR3, the DNA is TGTGCCAGCAGTTACACAGGTCTTACGCCAGATACGCAGTATTTT. Residues: CASSYTGLTPDTQYF.

This clonotype came up many times. This chain connects TRBV5-6 to TRBJ1-1; the match to TRBD1 covers 7 bases. The CDR3 totals 15 residues. The trim removed 3 bases at V and 5 bases at J, leaving 10 bases unmatched. Germline CDR1 and CDR2: SGHDT and YYEEEE. CDR3 sequence reads: CASSSTRQGGTEAFF. CDR3 sequence (DNA): TGTGCCAGCAGCTCCACGAGACAGGGTGGAACTGAAGCTTTCTTT. Filled out from reference TRBV5-6 and TRBJ1-1, the complete variable domain reads DAGVTQSPTHLIKTRGQQVTLRCSPKSGHDTVSWYQQALGQGPQFIFQYYEEEERQRGNFPDRFSGHQFPNYSSELNVNALLLGDSALYLCASSSTRQGGTEAFFGQGTRLTVV.

V usage is TRBV7-2 and J usage is TRBJ1-1, with a possible D match to TRBD1 (6 bases). The CDR3 extends over 16 amino acids. Trimming cost V 1 base and J 5 bases, with 17 bases left between them. Germline-derived CDR1 and CDR2 are SGHTA and FQGNSA. CDR3 sequence: CASSLGKKGGNTEAFF. In DNA, the CDR3 is TGTGCCAGCAGCTTAGGCAAGAAGGGGGGCAATACTGAAGCTTTCTTT.